Listed here are 27 T cell receptor beta chains from one sample, sequenced in a study of response to subunit inactivated influenza vaccine. TCRdb recomputed calls from the RT-PCR reads with MiXCR, one row per CDR3 protein. The repertoire includes just over 300,000 distinct CDR3 sequences, roughly 22% of them detected once, and 9% to 12% sits in the top ten. This sample comprised PBMCs from blood, obtained roughly 20 months after vaccination. The receptor set was obtained from a man between 50 and 69 years old who received an inactivated influenza vaccine.

The chain is built from TRBV6-2 or TRBV6-3 and TRBJ2-7; TRBD2 might be the D (5 bases). The germline CDR1 and CDR2 sequences are MNHEY and SVGEGT. The CDR3 consists of 13 residues. Trimming took 10 bases from V and 5 from J, leaving 18 bases between them. The CDR3: CAIRDYGGDEQYF. CDR3 sequence (DNA): TGTGCCATCCGAGACTACGGAGGCGACGAGCAGTACTTC.

This clonotype was observed a handful of times. This chain connects TRBV28 to TRBJ2-3, with 8 nucleotides matching TRBD2. The junction had 6 bases not matched to a gene; V was cut back by 6 bases and J by 4 bases. The CDR3 runs 14 residues. Germline V lookup: CDR1 MDHEN, CDR2 SYDVKM. CDR3 coding DNA: TGTGCCAGCAGGTCTGCGGGAGGAGCAGATACGCAGTATTTT. It yields the protein CASRSAGGADTQYF.

The table lists this clonotype with a few counts. The chain combines TRBV4-3 with TRBJ1-2, with a tentative D call TRBD1 (5 bases). The CDR3 totals 16 residues. V lost 4 bases and J lost 5, with 20 bases in between. Looked up from germline, CDR1 is LGHNA and CDR2 is YSLEER. The chain's CDR3 is CASSRGYTGTAYGYTF. CDR3 coding DNA: TGCGCCAGCAGCCGAGGATATACCGGGACGGCGTATGGCTACACCTTC.

The V call is TRBV7-2, the J call TRBJ1-3, with D tentatively TRBD1 (6 bases). The CDR3 length is 14 residues. Germline V gene data show CDR1 as SGHTA and CDR2 as FQGNSA. V dropped 4 bases and J dropped 2 bases, with 9 bases sitting between them. The CDR3 here is CASSSGQPGNTIYF. CDR3 bases: TGTGCCAGCAGCTCCGGACAGCCTGGAAACACCATATATTTT. The entire variable domain, with the rest obtained from reference TRBV7-2 and TRBJ1-3, is as follows: GAGVSQSPSNKVTEKGKDVELRCDPISGHTALYWYRQSLGQGLEFLIYFQGNSAPDKSGLPSDRFSAERTGGSVSTLTIQRTQQEDSAVYLCASSSGQPGNTIYFGEGSWLTVV.

The chain combines TRBV6-1 with TRBJ2-3; D is unclear. The CDR3 extends over 15 amino acids. Looked up from germline, CDR1 is MNHNS and CDR2 is SASEGT. Trimming pared 5 bases from V and 6 bases from J, leaving 18 bases between. The CDR3 coding sequence is TGTGCCAGCAGTCCTGAGCTGCCAGGCATTGATACGCAGTATTTT. Translation gives CASSPELPGIDTQYF.

This clonotype has a handful of counts. The rearrangement links TRBV5-5 to TRBJ1-5, with D maybe TRBD1 (6 bases). CDR1 and CDR2 from the germline V gene are SGHKS and YYEKEE (reference sequence). This CDR3 has 15 residues. V lost 0 bases and J 9 bases, leaving 16 bases between the germline ends. The CDR3 reads CASSLGDTKGWPQHF. In DNA, the CDR3 is TGTGCCAGCAGCTTGGGGGACACTAAAGGATGGCCCCAGCATTTT.

The chain has TRBV7-9 and TRBJ1-1, with 8 nucleotides matching TRBD1. The V gene's germline CDR1 is SEHNR and CDR2 FQNEAQ (reference sequence). The CDR3 length is 14 residues. The trim removed 1 base at V and 5 bases at J, leaving 3 bases unmatched. The CDR3 DNA follows: TGTGCCAGCAGCTTAGGACAGGGGATTACTGAAGCTTTCTTT. Translated, it gives CASSLGQGITEAFF.

This chain joins TRBV20-1 and TRBJ2-1; tentatively, D is TRBD1 (6 bases). V was shortened by 1 base and J by 9 bases, with 7 bases between the two germline ends. CDR3 length: 11 residues. Germline CDR1 is DFQATT and CDR2 is SNEGSKA (reference sequence). CDR3 amino acids: CSARVGGEQFF. In nucleotides, the CDR3 is TGCAGTGCTAGAGTAGGGGGTGAGCAGTTCTTC.

The rearrangement joins TRBV6-2 or TRBV6-3 to TRBJ2-1; 11 positions match TRBD2. CDR3 length: 16 amino acids. Germline lookup yields CDR1 MNHEY and CDR2 SVGEGT. V lost 10 bases and J lost 0; bases outside the gene matches: 8. CDR3 nucleotide sequence: TGTGCCACTGGGACTAGCGGTGGCCCCTCCTACAATGAGCAGTTCTTC. Encoded protein: CATGTSGGPSYNEQFF.

The rearrangement links TRBV30 to TRBJ2-1; 9 bases agree with TRBD2. Germline values: CDR1 GTSNPN, CDR2 SVGIG (reference sequence). J gave up 10 bases and V 0 bases, and 4 bases lay outside the gene matches. The CDR3 length is 13 residues. CDR3 sequence: CAWSVTSGREQFF. The CDR3 DNA follows: TGTGCCTGGAGTGTAACGAGCGGGAGGGAGCAGTTCTTC.

This rearrangement joins TRBV15 to TRBJ2-3, with D hard to call. Trimming took 5 bases from V and 0 from J, leaving 18 bases between them. Looked up from germline, CDR1 is LNHNV and CDR2 is YYDKDF (reference sequence). The CDR3 consists of 17 residues. CDR3 nucleotide sequence: TGTGCCACCAGCCCAGTTGGAAGCGCCACTAGCACAGATACGCAGTATTTT. Its translation: CATSPVGSATSTDTQYF.

The chain is built from TRBV28 and TRBJ2-1; D remains ambiguous. Germline lookup yields CDR1 MDHEN and CDR2 SYDVKM. The V end lost 4 bases, the J end lost 9 bases, and 16 bases lay between the germline ends. This CDR3 spans 14 amino acids. CDR3 nucleotides: TGTGCCAGCAGTTCCCGGACCCTAGGGCTTGAGCAGTTCTTC. It translates to CASSSRTLGLEQFF.

The genes are TRBV5-4 and TRBJ2-7, with no clear D. Germline V gene sequence: CDR1 SGHNT, CDR2 YYREEE (reference sequence). Trimming stripped 0 bases from V and 6 bases from J, with 10 bases between. The CDR3 runs to 13 residues. CDR3 amino acids: CASSLGPASEQYF. The CDR3 DNA reads TGTGCCAGCAGCTTGGGTCCAGCTAGCGAGCAGTACTTC.

This clonotype has only a few counts. The chain employs TRBV6-1 and TRBJ1-2; TRBD1 agrees at 9 bases. This CDR3 spans 14 amino acids. V shed 8 bases, J shed 4 bases, and the junction held 8 bases outside the gene matches. The germline CDR1 and CDR2 sequences are MNHNS and SASEGT. Written as DNA, the CDR3 is TGTGCCAGCCGAACGACAGGGGGAGGCTATGGCTACACCTTC. It translates to CASRTTGGGYGYTF.

The table lists this clonotype with many counts. This chain connects TRBV2 to TRBJ2-1; no clear D. From germline, CDR1 is SNHLY and CDR2 FYNNEI. Trimming shortened V by 5 bases and J by 0 bases, and 11 bases separated the two germline ends. CDR3 length: 15 residues. The CDR3 reads CASSWTSSSYNEQFF. The CDR3 region has the DNA TGTGCCAGCAGTTGGACCAGCTCCTCCTACAATGAGCAGTTCTTC.

The sample holds a few counts of this clonotype. The chain recombines TRBV15 with TRBJ1-2; D remains unclear. The CDR3 extends over 18 amino acids. Trimming pared 0 bases from V and 1 base from J, leaving 18 bases between. In germline, CDR1 is LNHNV, CDR2 YYDKDF (reference sequence). CDR3 bases: TGTGCCACCAGCAGAGATCCCCTCGGCCCCTTCAATAACTATGGCTACACCTTC. Protein: CATSRDPLGPFNNYGYTF. The whole variable domain, filled in from reference TRBV15 and TRBJ1-2, reads DAMVIQNPRYQVTQFGKPVTLSCSQTLNHNVMYWYQQKSSQAPKLLFHYYDKDFNNEADTPDNFQSRRPNTSFCFLDIRSPGLGDTAMYLCATSRDPLGPFNNYGYTFGSGTRLTVV.

This chain connects TRBV28 to TRBJ2-2, with 11 positions matching TRBD2. With 5 bases clipped from V and 3 bases from J, the junction kept 14 bases outside the gene matches. Per the germline V gene, CDR1 is MDHEN and CDR2 is SYDVKM. The CDR3 runs to 19 residues. CDR3 amino acids: CASSVTSGREGGHTGELFF. CDR3 DNA sequence: TGTGCCAGCAGTGTTACTAGCGGGAGAGAAGGGGGTCACACCGGGGAGCTGTTTTTT.

There are a few counts of this clonotype. This chain uses TRBV28 with TRBJ1-4, with TRBD1 matching over 10 bases. The CDR3 runs to 15 residues. Trimming at V came to 5 bases and at J to 7 bases, leaving 7 bases not matched to a gene. CDR1 MDHEN and CDR2 SYDVKM come from the germline V gene. CDR3 DNA: TGTGCCAGCAGTAAACCCGGGACAGGGGTTGAAAAACTGTTTTTT. Translation: CASSKPGTGVEKLFF.

A few counts support this clonotype. The genes are TRBV9 and TRBJ2-3; 8 bases agree with TRBD1. Trimming at V came to 3 bases and at J to 1 base, leaving 10 bases not matched to a gene. The length of the CDR3 is 17 residues. Germline values: CDR1 SGDLS, CDR2 YYNGEE. The CDR3 spells CASSGQGASTGTDTQYF. CDR3 coding DNA: TGTGCCAGCAGCGGTCAGGGGGCGTCTACCGGCACAGATACGCAGTATTTT. The full variable domain, completed using reference TRBV9 and TRBJ2-3, is DSGVTQTPKHLITATGQRVTLRCSPRSGDLSVYWYQQSLDQGLQFLIQYYNGEERAKGNILERFSAQQFPDLHSELNLSSLELGDSALYFCASSGQGASTGTDTQYFGPGTRLTVL.

There are a few counts of this clonotype. The chain couples TRBV5-1 to TRBJ2-7, with 10 bases aligning to TRBD2. V gave up 4 bases and J gave up 0 bases; unmatched junction bases: 7. The CDR3 is 16 amino acids. Germline lookup yields CDR1 SGHRS and CDR2 YFSETQ. CDR3 sequence (DNA): TGCGCCAGCAGCACAGGACTAGCGGAAAGCTCCTACGAGCAGTACTTC. As protein: CASSTGLAESSYEQYF.

V and J are TRBV7-2 and TRBJ2-5; D not resolved. The V gene lost 3 bases and the J gene lost 0 bases, with 2 bases spanning the gap. CDR1 SGHTA and CDR2 FQGNSA come from the germline V gene. The CDR3 consists of 12 residues. CDR3: CASSFYQETQYF. As DNA, the CDR3 is TGTGCCAGCAGCTTTTACCAAGAGACCCAGTACTTC.

The chain links TRBV6-1 to TRBJ2-4, with D perhaps given as TRBD1 or TRBD2 (5 bases each). V was pared by 6 bases and J by 4 bases, with 19 bases between. There are 16 residues in the CDR3. Germline-derived CDR1 and CDR2 are MNHNS and SASEGT. This chain's CDR3 is CASSSLTGTEKNIQYF. CDR3 DNA sequence: TGTGCCAGCAGCTCCTTGACCGGGACGGAGAAAAACATTCAGTACTTC.

The chain is built from TRBV7-9 and TRBJ1-1; D is uncertain. From germline, CDR1 is SEHNR and CDR2 FQNEAQ (reference sequence). This CDR3 comprises 17 residues. V was pared by 0 bases and J by 1 base, with 15 bases between. The CDR3 DNA reads TGTGCCAGCAGCTTAGCTCCCATGGGCCAACAGAACACTGAAGCTTTCTTT. This codes for CASSLAPMGQQNTEAFF.

V gene TRBV10-3 combines with J gene TRBJ2-5; a weak D match, TRBD2 (6 bases). In germline, CDR1 is ENHRY, CDR2 SYGVKD. Trimming took off 0 bases at V and 5 bases at J, with 10 bases between the two ends. The CDR3 loop spans 14 amino acids. CDR3 loop: CAISESASAETQYF. The CDR3 region has the DNA TGTGCCATCAGTGAGTCGGCTAGCGCCGAGACCCAGTACTTC.

The chain combines TRBV5-6 with TRBJ1-3; D not certain. Germline CDR1 reads SGHDT; CDR2 reads YYEEEE. The CDR3 covers 13 residues. V lost 4 bases, J lost 2 bases, and 7 bases lay in between. The CDR3 is CASSPTPGNTIYF. The CDR3 bases are TGTGCCAGCAGCCCCACCCCTGGAAACACCATATATTTT.

This clonotype was picked up a small number of times. The chain joins TRBV29-1 to TRBJ2-3; tentatively, D is TRBD2 (6 bases). This CDR3 contains 14 residues. The V gene lost 1 base and the J gene lost 5 bases, with 13 bases spanning the gap. Germline CDR1 and CDR2: SQVTM and ANQGSEA. This chain's CDR3 is CSVEVGGIGDTQYF. For the CDR3, the DNA is TGCAGCGTTGAAGTTGGGGGGATCGGAGATACGCAGTATTTT.

This clonotype was counted a few times. The chain combines TRBV4-3 with TRBJ1-2; tentatively, D is TRBD1 (5 bases). Trimming removed 3 bases from V and 4 bases from J, with 18 bases in between. The germline CDR1 and CDR2 sequences are LGHNA and YSLEER. CDR3 length equals 16 residues. The CDR3 spells CASSHAMGPRGYGYTF. In DNA form, the CDR3 reads TGCGCCAGCAGCCACGCAATGGGGCCCCGGGGCTATGGCTACACCTTC.